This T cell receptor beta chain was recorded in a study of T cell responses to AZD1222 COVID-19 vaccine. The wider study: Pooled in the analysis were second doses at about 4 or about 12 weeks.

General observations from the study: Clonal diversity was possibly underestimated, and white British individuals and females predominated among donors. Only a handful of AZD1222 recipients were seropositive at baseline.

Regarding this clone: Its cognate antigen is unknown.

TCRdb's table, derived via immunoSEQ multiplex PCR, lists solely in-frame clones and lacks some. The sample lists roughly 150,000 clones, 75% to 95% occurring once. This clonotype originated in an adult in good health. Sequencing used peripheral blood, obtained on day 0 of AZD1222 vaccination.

CDR3 amino acids: CASSIAGGEWYNEQFF. DNA of the CDR3: TGTGCCAGTAGTATAGCTGGGGGGGAGTGGTACAATGAGCAGTTCTTC. The V call is TRBV19, the J call TRBJ2-1, with TRBD2 matching over 7 bases. V dropped 1 base and J dropped 4; count of bases not matched to a gene: 7. The CDR3 is 16 amino acids. The germline CDR1 and CDR2 sequences are LNHDA and SQIVND (reference sequence).